This passage covers 24 T cell receptor beta chains from one sample sequenced in a study of T cells in Graves' hyperthyroidism and ophthalmopathy. Amplification of TCR beta CDR3 regions used RNA as the template. The TCR CDR3 first-round RT-PCR relied on the HTBI primer set. MiXCR, run by TCRdb on the multiplex PCR reads, gives a single entry per CDR3 protein. The sample gives roughly 360,000 distinct CDR3 sequences, about 13% of which show up once; roughly 20% is in the top ten. Sequenced material: blood. The receptors originated from a man aged 25-45 years with Graves' hyperthyroidism that later progressed to Graves' ophthalmopathy.

The rearrangement joins TRBV11-2 to TRBJ2-7; D possibly corresponds to TRBD1 (6 bases). Deletions cut 3 bases from V and 2 bases from J, with 14 bases between. This CDR3 contains 15 residues. Germline lookup yields CDR1 SGHAT and CDR2 FQNNGV. The CDR3 spells CASSLGRQATYEQYF. DNA for the CDR3: TGTGCCAGCAGCTTGGGGAGACAGGCGACCTACGAGCAGTACTTC.

This clonotype occurred many times. This rearrangement joins TRBV24-1 to TRBJ1-2; no firm D call. The CDR3 spans 14 residues. Trimming removed 4 bases from V and 2 bases from J, with 10 bases in between. Per germline, CDR1 KGHDR and CDR2 SFDVKD. The CDR3 nucleotides are TGTGCCACCAGTGAATCGACGGGGAACTATGGCTACACCTTC. Amino acids: CATSESTGNYGYTF.

This clonotype appeared many times. J is TRBJ1-1 and V is TRBV3-1; D gene unclear. V lost 6 bases and J lost 4, with 15 bases in between. This CDR3 is built from 14 residues. CDR1 LGHDT and CDR2 YNNKEL come from the germline V gene (reference sequence). CDR3 protein: CASRGRESSTEAFF. For the CDR3, the DNA is TGTGCCAGCAGGGGCAGAGAGAGTTCCACTGAAGCTTTCTTT.

This sequence joins TRBV7-2 and TRBJ1-4; maybe TRBD1 (5 bases). Germline assignment: CDR1 SGHTA and CDR2 FQGNSA. The V end lost 5 bases, the J end lost 13 bases, and 17 bases lay between the germline ends. The CDR3 sequence is 13 residues long. CDR3 loop: CASSPGLSSRLFF. CDR3 in DNA: TGTGCCAGCAGCCCGGGACTTTCCAGTCGACTGTTTTTT.

This clonotype was seen many times. V usage is TRBV12-3 or TRBV12-4 and J usage is TRBJ1-3; D call uncertain. CDR3 size: 13 residues. Trimming removed 5 bases at V and 3 bases at J, with 8 bases between. In DNA, the CDR3 is TGTGCCAGCAGTCCCTTCCTTGGAAACACCATATATTTT. It codes for CASSPFLGNTIYF.

This clonotype was seen repeatedly, ten times or more. V and J are TRBV12-3 or TRBV12-4 and TRBJ1-1; no reliable D call. The CDR3 covers 14 residues. Trimming took 1 base from V and 4 from J, leaving 10 bases between them. CDR3 DNA: TGTGCCAGCAGTTTAGGGGATCTGGGCACTGAAGCTTTCTTT. Its translation: CASSLGDLGTEAFF.

This clonotype was counted at least ten times. The chain employs TRBV6-1 and TRBJ1-1; D is unclear. This CDR3 has 14 residues. The germline CDR1 and CDR2 sequences are MNHNS and SASEGT. V lost 4 bases to trimming and J lost 0 bases, with 9 bases between them. CDR3 loop: CASSGAYLNTEAFF. The CDR3 region has the DNA TGTGCCAGCAGTGGCGCCTATTTGAACACTGAAGCTTTCTTT.

The sample holds a few counts of this clonotype. The CDR3 sequence is CAISPRRAEGADTQYF. CDR3 DNA sequence: TGTGCCATCAGCCCCCGTCGCGCGGAGGGAGCAGATACGCAGTATTTT. The chain links TRBV10-3 to TRBJ2-3; D possibly corresponds to TRBD2 (6 bases). Trimming stripped 6 bases from V and 4 bases from J, with 20 bases between. CDR1 and CDR2 (germline): ENHRY, SYGVKD. There are 16 residues in the CDR3.

This clonotype showed up many times. CDR3 sequence reads: CASSYSRVNYGYTF. The CDR3 bases are TGTGCCAGCAGTTACTCGAGGGTTAACTATGGCTACACCTTC. The J gene is TRBJ1-2, the V gene TRBV6-5, with D uncertain. Trimming removed 0 bases from V and 1 base from J, with 6 bases in between. The CDR3 is made up of 14 amino acids. Looked up from germline, CDR1 is MNHEY and CDR2 is SVGAGI.

This clonotype showed up many times. The CDR3 reads CASSLNSGQEGGYTF. The CDR3 bases are TGCGCCAGCAGCTTGAATTCCGGGCAGGAGGGAGGCTACACCTTC. The chain recombines TRBV5-1 with TRBJ1-2; the D is unclear. The germline V gene has CDR1 SGHRS and CDR2 YFSETQ. The CDR3 spans 15 residues. The V and J ends lost 1 base and 8 bases respectively, with 18 bases between them.

At least ten counts were recorded for this clonotype. The chain has TRBV28 and TRBJ1-1; tentative D call: TRBD1 (6 bases). Germline V gives CDR1 MDHEN, CDR2 SYDVKM. The CDR3 spans 16 residues. Trimming pared 4 bases from V and 4 bases from J, leaving 19 bases between. The CDR3: CASSSAPGGGRTEAFF. CDR3 nucleotide sequence: TGTGCCAGCAGTTCAGCCCCTGGGGGCGGTCGCACTGAAGCTTTCTTT.

Worth noting for this clonotype: The conserved phenylalanine or tryptophan is not found at the CDR3 terminus, so this likely reflects a read error. The V gene is TRBV2, the J gene TRBJ2-7; D perhaps matches TRBD2 (6 bases). CDR3 size: 15 residues. Germline CDR1 SNHLY, CDR2 FYNNEI. Trimming stripped 0 bases from V and 0 bases from J, with 9 bases between. The CDR3 nucleotides read TGTGCCAGCAGTGAAGCGGCAGCGGGCTCCTACGAGCAGTACCTC. Its protein is CASSEAAAGSYEQYL.

The V call is TRBV27, the J call TRBJ2-6; D gene uncertain. This CDR3 contains 15 residues. Trimming removed 6 bases at V and 2 bases at J, with 11 bases between. CDR1 and CDR2 (germline): MNHEY, SMNVEV (reference sequence). CDR3 bases: TGTGCCAGCAGATTTTCGGGCACTGGGGCCAACGTCCTGACTTTC. This sequence encodes CASRFSGTGANVLTF. The full variable domain, with the rest looked up from reference TRBV27 and TRBJ2-6, is EAQVTQNPRYLITVTGKKLTVTCSQNMNHEYMSWYRQDPGLGLRQIYYSMNVEVTDKGDVPEGYKVSRKEKRNFPLILESPSPNQTSLYFCASRFSGTGANVLTFGAGSRLTVL.

This clonotype was recorded at least ten times. The chain joins TRBV28 to TRBJ2-2, with 9 bases that match TRBD2. CDR3 length: 15 amino acids. J gave up 4 bases and V 7 bases, and 7 bases lay outside the gene matches. Germline-derived CDR1 and CDR2 are MDHEN and SYDVKM. CDR3 nucleotides: TGTGCCAGCACCTTAGCGGGGGCCGTCACCGGGGAGCTGTTTTTT. Residues: CASTLAGAVTGELFF.

This clonotype occurred many times. The V gene is TRBV6-1, the J gene TRBJ2-2; 7 bases are shared with TRBD2. V lost 5 bases and J lost 1; bases outside the gene matches: 7. The CDR3 covers 16 residues. Per the germline V gene, CDR1 is MNHNS and CDR2 is SASEGT. CDR3 coding DNA: TGTGCCAGCAGTTCCGTGCGGGGGTTGAACACCGGGGAGCTGTTTTTT. This gives the protein CASSSVRGLNTGELFF.

The chain uses TRBV29-1 and TRBJ2-1, with TRBD2 matching 7 bases. The CDR3 extends over 14 amino acids. V dropped 2 bases and J dropped 8; count of bases not matched to a gene: 9. In germline, CDR1 is SQVTM, CDR2 ANQGSEA. Written as DNA, the CDR3 is TGCAGCGTTGAAAGGGGAGGGGTTAACGATGAGCAGTTCTTC. Translated, it gives CSVERGGVNDEQFF.

This clonotype was seen at least ten times. The rearrangement links TRBV7-9 to TRBJ2-3; the D is unclear. Germline V gives CDR1 SEHNR, CDR2 FQNEAQ (reference sequence). This CDR3 has 14 amino acids. Between the trimmed V and J ends, which lost 0 bases and 4 bases, there was a span of 8 bases. The CDR3 nucleotides read TGTGCCAGCAGCTTAGCGCTGGGGTCAGATACGCAGTATTTT. This gives the protein CASSLALGSDTQYF.

The CDR3 DNA follows: TGTGCCAGCAGCTTGGGTGTAGCGGGGGGGGCCGTGCAAGAGACCCAGTACTTC. The encoded protein is CASSLGVAGGAVQETQYF. The chain uses TRBV5-8 and TRBJ2-5, with TRBD2 identical over 11 bases. The CDR3 is 18 amino acids. The V gene end was trimmed by 0 bases and the J gene end by 2 bases; junction bases not matched to a gene: 9. CDR1 and CDR2 (germline): SGHTS, YDEGEE. The whole variable domain, remainder taken from reference TRBV5-8 and TRBJ2-5, is EAGVTQSPTHLIKTRGQQATLRCSPISGHTSVYWYQQALGLGLQFLLWYDEGEERNRGNFPPRFSGRQFPNYSSELNVNALELEDSALYLCASSLGVAGGAVQETQYFGPGTRLLVL.

This clonotype was recorded at least ten times. The chain combines TRBV12-3 or TRBV12-4 with TRBJ1-4; 7 positions match TRBD1. V lost 4 bases to trimming and J lost 6 bases; unmatched junction nucleotides: 8. The CDR3 contains 15 residues. CDR3 protein: CASSSRQGVHEKLFF. CDR3 sequence (DNA): TGTGCCAGCAGTTCGCGACAGGGCGTCCATGAAAAACTGTTTTTT.

This clonotype appeared many times. V gene TRBV12-3 or TRBV12-4 combines with J gene TRBJ1-2; 7 bases map to TRBD1. The length of the CDR3 is 14 residues. J was trimmed by 8 bases and V by 10 bases; bases with no gene match: 16. DNA for the CDR3: TGTGCCATCTTAGGGGGCAGGGCCCGCGGGGGCTACACCTTC. Protein product: CAILGGRARGGYTF.

This clonotype showed up many times. A read error may produce the germline difference seen at one junction end. CDR3 sequence: CASSLDNTYGYTF. For the CDR3, the DNA is TGTGCCAGCAGCCTAGACAACACCTATGGCTACACCTTC. The chain carries TRBV11-2 and TRBJ1-2; D gene ambiguous. The CDR3 length is 13 residues. The V gene's germline CDR1 is SGHAT and CDR2 FQNNGV.

This clonotype was seen more than once but under ten times. The genes are TRBV19 and TRBJ2-7; TRBD1 or TRBD2 may be the D gene (5 bases each). V was pared by 7 bases and J by 1 base, with 14 bases between. Germline values: CDR1 LNHDA, CDR2 SQIVND (reference sequence). The CDR3 totals 14 residues. The CDR3 protein is CASMSGTASYEQYF. In DNA, the CDR3 is TGTGCCAGTATGAGTGGGACGGCTTCCTACGAGCAGTACTTC.

This clonotype was observed a handful of times. The V gene is TRBV28, the J gene TRBJ2-3, with D possibly matching TRBD2 (6 bases). This CDR3 is 12 amino acids long. CDR1 and CDR2 from the germline V gene are MDHEN and SYDVKM. V dropped 7 bases and J dropped 4 bases, with 9 bases sitting between them. CDR3 sequence: CASTRRADTQYF. In DNA form, the CDR3 reads TGTGCCAGCACCAGGAGGGCAGATACGCAGTATTTT.

This clonotype was observed many times. The chain has TRBV15 and TRBJ1-1; 8 bases agree with TRBD1. CDR1 is LNHNV, CDR2 YYDKDF, per germline (reference sequence). Trimming cost V 0 bases and J 5 bases; bases outside gene matches: 8. The CDR3 runs to 16 residues. CDR3 in amino acids: CATSRDWAGGITEAFF. The CDR3, as DNA: TGTGCCACCAGCAGAGACTGGGCAGGGGGCATTACTGAAGCTTTCTTT. Filled out from reference TRBV15 and TRBJ1-1, the complete variable domain reads DAMVIQNPRYQVTQFGKPVTLSCSQTLNHNVMYWYQQKSSQAPKLLFHYYDKDFNNEADTPDNFQSRRPNTSFCFLDIRSPGLGDTAMYLCATSRDWAGGITEAFFGQGTRLTVV.